Listed here is a single T cell receptor beta chain. No antigen is known for it. No quality values exist for individual bases; no much larger clone is one base distant. The sample belongs to a study of blood T cell repertoires in COVID-19 (dated by TCRdb to 2020 to 2021). Background for the entire study: Samples covering the acute and convalescent phases of COVID-19 were provided by collaborators in the United States, Italy and Spain. The prospective study material was composed of cDNA or gDNA derived from T cells, B-cell-depleted T cells, or PBMCs. Deeply sampled blood TCRbeta repertoires from subjects exposed to, actively infected with, or recovered from COVID-19 were included in the dataset. A freely available public database, intended as a resource for researchers studying the immune response to SARS-CoV-2, is where the repertoires were released. The samples were drawn from the first 160 participants of the ongoing ImmuneRACE study and from some 1,300 subjects provided by 6 global collaborators. A de-identified subject ID, COVID-19 status, age in years and sex were almost always included in the sample metadata. HLA class I and class II types, where available, came from metadata supplied by the sample provider rather than from assay-based typing. Study-level results and caveats: Clinical and demographic metadata were provided uncurated, with the amount varying by source and participant.

TCRbeta CDR3 regions were amplified from genomic DNA by means of the immunoSEQ Assay, a bias-controlled multiplex PCR. Per the source publication's procedure: The number of nucleated cells in each sample was estimated by amplification of reference gene primers within the assay. Sequence reads were collapsed and filtered to measure the absolute abundance of every unique TCRbeta CDR3 rearrangement. For each sample, productive Simpson clonality was calculated by taking the square root of Simpson's diversity index across productive rearrangements. TCRdb holds this immuneACCESS table with in-frame rearrangements only. Some clones are missing; in checked studies, unresolved V genes explain under half, and the rest has no known cause. The V and J calls and clone size were taken over from that table, and D and trimming were inferred from the DNA. Here the sample has tens of thousands of clones; less than 85% occur a single time. The leading ten clones occupy roughly 19% of the sample.

Whole blood was collected in K2EDTA tubes by collaborating institutions according to the institutions' own protocols. For TCRbeta analysis, collaborators shipped samples in one of three forms: frozen whole blood, isolated PBMCs, or DNA extracted from either of those sample types. There are 16 amino acids in the CDR3, from cysteine to phenylalanine inclusive. Only the CDR3 region is kept as DNA, spanning 48 bases read in frame from base 1. The V end gives up 2 bases and the J end 8 bases, leaving 9 bases in the junction not matched to a gene. In the germline V gene, CDR1 corresponds to SGHTA and CDR2 to FQGNSA.

The clonotype comes from a woman older than 75 with acute or convalescent COVID-19. The sample taken for sequencing was peripheral blood. The sequence is built from TRBV7-2 and TRBJ2-2, and 9 junction bases match TRBD2. The DNA is TGTGCCAGCAGCTTATTTGGCGGGGGGGCGTCTGGGGAGCTGTTTTTT. It translates as CASSLFGGGASGELFF. Where the CDR3 stops, the reference TRBV7-2 and TRBJ2-2 genes take over; the full variable domain is GAGVSQSPSNKVTEKGKDVELRCDPISGHTALYWYRQSLGQGLEFLIYFQGNSAPDKSGLPSDRFSAERTGGSVSTLTIQRTQQEDSAVYLCASSLFGGGASGELFFGEGSRLTVL.